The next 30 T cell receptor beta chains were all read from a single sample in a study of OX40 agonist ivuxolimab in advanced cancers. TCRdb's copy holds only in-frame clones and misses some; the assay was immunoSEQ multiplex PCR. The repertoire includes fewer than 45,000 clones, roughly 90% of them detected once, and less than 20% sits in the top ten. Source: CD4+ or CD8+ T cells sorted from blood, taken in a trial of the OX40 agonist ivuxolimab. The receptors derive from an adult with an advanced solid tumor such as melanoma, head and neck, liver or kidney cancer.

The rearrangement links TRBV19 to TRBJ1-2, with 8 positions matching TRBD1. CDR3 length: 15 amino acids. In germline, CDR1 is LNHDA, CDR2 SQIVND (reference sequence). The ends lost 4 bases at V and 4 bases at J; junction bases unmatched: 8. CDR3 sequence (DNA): TGTGCCAGTAGTAGGGGGACAGGATCAACCTATGGCTACACCTTC. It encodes CASSRGTGSTYGYTF.

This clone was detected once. The CDR3 DNA sequence: TGTGCCAGCAGCTTGGCGGGGCAGGGTGGCGGGGCTTTCTTT. Translating gives CASSLAGQGGGAFF. The chain has TRBV5-6 and TRBJ1-1; possible D gene TRBD1, 5 bases. There are 14 residues in the CDR3. Germline V gene data show CDR1 as SGHDT and CDR2 as YYEEEE. Trimming took off 0 bases at V and 11 bases at J, with 17 bases between the two ends. Together with reference TRBV5-6 and TRBJ1-1, the CDR3 gives the full variable domain: DAGVTQSPTHLIKTRGQQVTLRCSPKSGHDTVSWYQQALGQGPQFIFQYYEEEERQRGNFPDRFSGHQFPNYSSELNVNALLLGDSALYLCASSLAGQGGGAFFGQGTRLTVV.

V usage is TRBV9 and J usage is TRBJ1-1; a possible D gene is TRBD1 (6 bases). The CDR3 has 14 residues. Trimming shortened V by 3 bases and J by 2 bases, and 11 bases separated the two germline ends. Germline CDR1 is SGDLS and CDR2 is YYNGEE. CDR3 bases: TGTGCCAGCAGCGCGGGACACCCAAACACTGAAGCTTTCTTT. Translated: CASSAGHPNTEAFF.

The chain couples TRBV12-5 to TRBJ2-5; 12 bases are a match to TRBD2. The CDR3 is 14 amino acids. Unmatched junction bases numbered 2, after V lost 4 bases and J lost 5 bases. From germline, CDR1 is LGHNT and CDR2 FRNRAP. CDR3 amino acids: CASGYGTSGETQYF. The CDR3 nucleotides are TGTGCTAGTGGTTACGGGACTAGCGGGGAGACCCAGTACTTC.

The CDR3 nucleotides read TGTGCCAGCAGTGATGTGGGGCTAGCGGGACTCGAGCAGTACTTC. Translated, it gives CASSDVGLAGLEQYF. The chain couples TRBV6-1 to TRBJ2-7; 9 bases match TRBD2. The CDR3 totals 15 residues. V shed 3 bases and J 6 bases; nucleotides not matched to a gene: 9. Germline values: CDR1 MNHNS, CDR2 SASEGT.

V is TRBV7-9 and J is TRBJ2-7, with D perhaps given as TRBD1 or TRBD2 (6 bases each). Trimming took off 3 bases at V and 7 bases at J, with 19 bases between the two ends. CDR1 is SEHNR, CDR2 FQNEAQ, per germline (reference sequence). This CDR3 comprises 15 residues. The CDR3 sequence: CASSFRGPGLSEQYF. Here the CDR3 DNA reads TGTGCCAGCAGCTTCCGGGGGCCGGGGTTGAGTGAGCAGTACTTC.

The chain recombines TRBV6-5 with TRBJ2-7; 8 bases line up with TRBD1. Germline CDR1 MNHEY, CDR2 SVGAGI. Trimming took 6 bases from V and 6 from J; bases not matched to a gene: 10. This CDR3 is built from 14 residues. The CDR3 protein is CASSLGQGPFEQYF. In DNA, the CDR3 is TGTGCCAGCAGCCTCGGACAGGGACCCTTCGAGCAGTACTTC.

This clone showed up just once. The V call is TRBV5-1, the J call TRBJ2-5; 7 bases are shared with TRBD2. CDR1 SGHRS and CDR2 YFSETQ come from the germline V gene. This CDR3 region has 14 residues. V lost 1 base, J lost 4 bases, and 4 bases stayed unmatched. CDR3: CASSLWEGGETQYF. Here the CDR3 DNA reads TGCGCCAGCAGCTTGTGGGAGGGAGGAGAGACCCAGTACTTC.

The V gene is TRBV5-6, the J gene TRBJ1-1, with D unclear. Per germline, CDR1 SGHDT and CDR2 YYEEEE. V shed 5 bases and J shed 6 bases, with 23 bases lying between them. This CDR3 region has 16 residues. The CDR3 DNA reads TGTGCCAGCAGTACCCGAGAGAGGGATGTAAGCGCTGAAGCTTTCTTT. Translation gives CASSTRERDVSAEAFF.

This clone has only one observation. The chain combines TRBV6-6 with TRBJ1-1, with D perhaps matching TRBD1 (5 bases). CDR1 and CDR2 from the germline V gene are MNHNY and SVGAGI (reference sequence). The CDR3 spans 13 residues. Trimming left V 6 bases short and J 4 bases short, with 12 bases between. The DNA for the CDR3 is TGTGCCAGCAGGGCCGGGGGAAGCACTGAAGCTTTCTTT. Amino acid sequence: CASRAGGSTEAFF.

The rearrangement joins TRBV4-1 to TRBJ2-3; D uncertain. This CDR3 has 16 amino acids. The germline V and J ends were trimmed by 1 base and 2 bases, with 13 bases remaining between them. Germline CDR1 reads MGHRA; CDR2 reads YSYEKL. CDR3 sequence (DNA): TGCGCCAGCAGCCAAGGACCCCACGGGTACACAGATACGCAGTATTTT. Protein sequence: CASSQGPHGYTDTQYF.

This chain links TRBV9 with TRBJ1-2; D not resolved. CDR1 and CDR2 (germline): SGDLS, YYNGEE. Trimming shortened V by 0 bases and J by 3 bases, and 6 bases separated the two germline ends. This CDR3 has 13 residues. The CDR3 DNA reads TGTGCCAGCAGCGTAGCAGTCGACTATGGCTACACCTTC. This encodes CASSVAVDYGYTF.

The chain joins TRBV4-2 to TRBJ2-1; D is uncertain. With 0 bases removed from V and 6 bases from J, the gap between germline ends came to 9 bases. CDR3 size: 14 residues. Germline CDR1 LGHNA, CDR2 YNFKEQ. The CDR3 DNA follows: TGTGCCAGCAGCCAAGATCAAGTTTCCAATGAGCAGTTCTTC. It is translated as CASSQDQVSNEQFF.

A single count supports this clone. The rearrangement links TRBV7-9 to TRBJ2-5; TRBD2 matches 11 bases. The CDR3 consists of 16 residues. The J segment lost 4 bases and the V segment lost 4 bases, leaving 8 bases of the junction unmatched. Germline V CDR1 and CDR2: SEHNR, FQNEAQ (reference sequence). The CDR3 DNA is TGTGCCAGCAGCTCCTCCCTAGCGGGAGGCGGAGAGACCCAGTACTTC. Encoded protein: CASSSSLAGGGETQYF.

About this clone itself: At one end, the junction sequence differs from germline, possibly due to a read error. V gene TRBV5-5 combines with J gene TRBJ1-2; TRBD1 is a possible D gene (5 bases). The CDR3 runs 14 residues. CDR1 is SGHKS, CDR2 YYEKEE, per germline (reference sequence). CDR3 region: CASSSFPGRYGSTF. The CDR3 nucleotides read TGTGCCAGCAGCTCGTTCCCGGGACGCTATGGCTCCACCTTC. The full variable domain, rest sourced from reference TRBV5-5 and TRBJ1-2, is DAGVTQSPTHLIKTRGQQVTLRCSPISGHKSVSWYQQVLGQGPQFIFQYYEKEERGRGNFPDRFSARQFPNYSSELNVNALLLGDSALYLCASSSFPGRYGSTFGSGTRLTVV.

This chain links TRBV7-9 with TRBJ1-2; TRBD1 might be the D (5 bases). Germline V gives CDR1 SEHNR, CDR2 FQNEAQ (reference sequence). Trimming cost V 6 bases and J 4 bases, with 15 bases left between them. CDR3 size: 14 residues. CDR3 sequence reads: CASSTTGTAYGYTF. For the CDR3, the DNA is TGTGCCAGCAGTACAACCGGGACGGCCTATGGCTACACCTTC. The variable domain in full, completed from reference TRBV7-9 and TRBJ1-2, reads DTGVSQNPRHKITKRGQNVTFRCDPISEHNRLYWYRQTLGQGPEFLTYFQNEAQLEKSRLLSDRFSAERPKGSFSTLEIQRTEQGDSAMYLCASSTTGTAYGYTFGSGTRLTVV.

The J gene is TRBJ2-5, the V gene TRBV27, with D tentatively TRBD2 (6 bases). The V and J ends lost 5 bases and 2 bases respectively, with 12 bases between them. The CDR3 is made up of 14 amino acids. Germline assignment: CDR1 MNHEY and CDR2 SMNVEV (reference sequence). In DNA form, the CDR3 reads TGTGCCAGCAGTCCCAGCGGGTCACAAGAGACCCAGTACTTC. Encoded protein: CASSPSGSQETQYF.

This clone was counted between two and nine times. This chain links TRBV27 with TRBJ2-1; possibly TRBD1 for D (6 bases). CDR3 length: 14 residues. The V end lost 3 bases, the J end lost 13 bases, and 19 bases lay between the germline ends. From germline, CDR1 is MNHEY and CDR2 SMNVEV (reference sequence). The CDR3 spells CASSLTPEVGTQFF. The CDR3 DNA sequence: TGTGCCAGCAGTTTGACCCCGGAGGTCGGGACACAGTTCTTC.

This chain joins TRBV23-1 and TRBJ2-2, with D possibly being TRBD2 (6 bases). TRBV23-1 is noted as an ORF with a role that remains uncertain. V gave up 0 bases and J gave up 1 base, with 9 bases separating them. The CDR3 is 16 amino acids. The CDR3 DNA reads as TGCGCCAGCAGTCAATCGGGGGGTCGGAACACCGGGGAGCTGTTTTTT. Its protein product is CASSQSGGRNTGELFF.

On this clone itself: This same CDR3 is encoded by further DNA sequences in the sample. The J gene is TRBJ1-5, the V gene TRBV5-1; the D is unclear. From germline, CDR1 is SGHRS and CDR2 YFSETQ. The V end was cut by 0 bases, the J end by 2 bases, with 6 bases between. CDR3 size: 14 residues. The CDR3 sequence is CASSLDLGNQPQHF. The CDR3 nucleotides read TGCGCCAGCAGCTTGGATCTTGGCAATCAGCCCCAGCATTTT.

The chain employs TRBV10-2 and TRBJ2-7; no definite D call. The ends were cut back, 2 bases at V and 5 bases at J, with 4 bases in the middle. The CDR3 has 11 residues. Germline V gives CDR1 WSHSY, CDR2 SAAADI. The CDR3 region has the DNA TGCGCCAGCAGTGAGAAGAACGAGCAGTACTTC. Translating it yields CASSEKNEQYF.

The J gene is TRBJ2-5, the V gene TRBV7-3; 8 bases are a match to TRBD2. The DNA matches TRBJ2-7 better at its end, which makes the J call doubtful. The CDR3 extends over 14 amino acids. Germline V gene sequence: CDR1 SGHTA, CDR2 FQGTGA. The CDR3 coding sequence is TGTGCCAGCAGCCAGGCGGGGGGCGGCTACGAGCAGTACTTC. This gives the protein CASSQAGGGYEQYF.

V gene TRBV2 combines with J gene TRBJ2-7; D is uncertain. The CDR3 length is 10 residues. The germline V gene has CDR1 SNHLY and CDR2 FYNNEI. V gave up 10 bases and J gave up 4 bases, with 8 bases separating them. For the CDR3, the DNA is TGTGCCACCACCGGGTACGAGCAGTACTTC. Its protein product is CATTGYEQYF.

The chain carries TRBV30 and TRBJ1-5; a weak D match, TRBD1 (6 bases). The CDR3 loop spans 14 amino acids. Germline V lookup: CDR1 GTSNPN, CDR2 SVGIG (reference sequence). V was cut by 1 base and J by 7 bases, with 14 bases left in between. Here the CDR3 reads CAWSGAGVNQPQHF. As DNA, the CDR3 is TGTGCCTGGAGTGGGGCAGGGGTTAACCAGCCCCAGCATTTT.

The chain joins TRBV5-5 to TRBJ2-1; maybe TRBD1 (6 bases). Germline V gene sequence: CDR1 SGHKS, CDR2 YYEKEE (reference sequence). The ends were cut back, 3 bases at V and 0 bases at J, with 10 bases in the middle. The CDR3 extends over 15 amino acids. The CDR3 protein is CASSSTGISYNEQFF. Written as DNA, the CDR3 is TGTGCCAGCAGCTCGACAGGAATCTCCTACAATGAGCAGTTCTTC.

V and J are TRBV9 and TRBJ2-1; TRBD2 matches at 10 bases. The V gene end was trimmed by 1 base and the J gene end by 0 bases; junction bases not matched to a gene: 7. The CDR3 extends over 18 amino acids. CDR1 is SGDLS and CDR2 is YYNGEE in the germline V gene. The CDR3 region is CASSVRLAGVFSYNEQFF. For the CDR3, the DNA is TGTGCCAGCAGCGTAAGGCTAGCGGGAGTATTCTCCTACAATGAGCAGTTCTTC.

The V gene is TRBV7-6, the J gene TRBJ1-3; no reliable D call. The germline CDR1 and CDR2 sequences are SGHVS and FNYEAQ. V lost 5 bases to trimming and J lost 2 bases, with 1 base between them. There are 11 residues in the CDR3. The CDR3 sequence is CASSTGNTIYF. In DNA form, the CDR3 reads TGTGCCAGCAGCACTGGAAACACCATATATTTT.

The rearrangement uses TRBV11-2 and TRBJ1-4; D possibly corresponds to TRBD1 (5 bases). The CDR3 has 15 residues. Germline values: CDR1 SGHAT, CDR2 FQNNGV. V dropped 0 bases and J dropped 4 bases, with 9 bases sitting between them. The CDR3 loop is CASSLERGVNEKLFF. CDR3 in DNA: TGTGCCAGCAGCTTAGAAAGAGGGGTTAATGAAAAACTGTTTTTT. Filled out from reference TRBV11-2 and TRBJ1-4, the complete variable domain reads EAGVAQSPRYKIIEKRQSVAFWCNPISGHATLYWYQQILGQGPKLLIQFQNNGVVDDSQLPKDRFSAERLKGVDSTLKIQPAKLEDSAVYLCASSLERGVNEKLFFGSGTQLSVL.

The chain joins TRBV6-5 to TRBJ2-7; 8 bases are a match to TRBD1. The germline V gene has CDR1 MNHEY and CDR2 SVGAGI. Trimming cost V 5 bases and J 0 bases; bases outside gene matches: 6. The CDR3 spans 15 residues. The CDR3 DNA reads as TGTGCCAGCAGTAGAGACAGGGGTGTCTCCTACGAGCAGTACTTC. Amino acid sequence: CASSRDRGVSYEQYF.

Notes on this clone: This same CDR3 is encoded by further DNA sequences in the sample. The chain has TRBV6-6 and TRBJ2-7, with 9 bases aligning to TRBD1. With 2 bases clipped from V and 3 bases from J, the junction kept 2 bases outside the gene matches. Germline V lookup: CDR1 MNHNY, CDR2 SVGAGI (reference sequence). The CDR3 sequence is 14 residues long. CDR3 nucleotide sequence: TGTGCCAGCAGTTACGGGGGACAGGGCTACGAGCAGTACTTC. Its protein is CASSYGGQGYEQYF.